This is a list of T cell receptor beta chains from one sample in a study of vaccination and CD4 T cells after COVID-19. Using its own MiXCR run on the PCR reads, TCRdb lists one record per CDR3 protein. Among about 4,000 distinct CDR3 sequences, 40% to 55% were seen once, and the ten largest hold around 60%. No antigens are known for them. Sample: CD4+ T cells from blood, cultured in vitro. The receptor source for this set is a human donor who had recovered from COVID-19. Both conserved end residues are trimmed from each CDR3.

length | J | V | CDR3
10 | TRBJ2-7 | TRBV20-1 | SASKGSYEQY
12 | TRBJ2-1 | TRBV5-1 | ASSLGNSYNEQF
11 | TRBJ1-1 | TRBV7-2 | ASSLSRVTEAF
13 | TRBJ1-3 | TRBV19 | ASTPPVGDGNTIY
14 | TRBJ2-2 | TRBV6-1 | ASSEYGGGGTGELF
12 | TRBJ2-5 | TRBV7-2 | ASSPPLARETQY
12 | TRBJ2-3 | TRBV27 | ASNERGGTDTQY
10 | TRBJ1-1 | TRBV20-1 | SVRSKRTEAF
10 | TRBJ1-5 | TRBV6-2/TRBV6-3 | ASSYGGQPQH
13 | TRBJ2-7 | TRBV20-1 | SARGPLVGGGEQY
14 | TRBJ2-3 | TRBV2 | ASIKGLAASTDTQY
14 | TRBJ2-5 | TRBV7-9 | ASSLYGLADGETQY
12 | TRBJ2-7 | TRBV19 | ASSISSGPYEQY
16 | TRBJ2-5 | TRBV6-2/TRBV6-3 | ASSYQIKAGGYQETQY
16 | TRBJ1-1 | TRBV7-8 | ASSLVEGDTISRWKAF
12 | TRBJ2-1 | TRBV5-4 | ASSLVSSVNEQF
11 | TRBJ1-1 | TRBV27 | ASSLNGNTEAF
11 | TRBJ1-2 | TRBV20-1 | STDDRKNYGYT
12 | TRBJ2-3 | TRBV11-2 | ASSPGDHTDTQY
12 | TRBJ2-5 | TRBV20-1 | SARVQGDRETQY
13 | TRBJ2-3 | TRBV6-1 | ASGLDRAGTDTQY
13 | TRBJ1-1 | TRBV6-2/TRBV6-3 | VSSSGGFVNTEAF
15 | TRBJ2-5 | TRBV5-1 | ASSIANGEPFAETQY
14 | TRBJ1-2 | TRBV7-9 | ASSKGEGTTNYGYT
10 | TRBJ2-7 | TRBV20-1 | SATRSPSEQY
13 | TRBJ2-1 | TRBV24-1 | ATSDYRGRHNEQF
11 | TRBJ1-5 | TRBV20-1 | SVGQGGNQPQH
12 | TRBJ1-2 | TRBV7-8 | ASSYRDRYYGYT
13 | TRBJ2-7 | TRBV12-3/TRBV12-4 | ASSLELAGMYEQY
16 | TRBJ2-5 | TRBV4-1 | ASSQAYGLTSPKETQY
10 | TRBJ1-1 | TRBV30 | AWSVADTEAF